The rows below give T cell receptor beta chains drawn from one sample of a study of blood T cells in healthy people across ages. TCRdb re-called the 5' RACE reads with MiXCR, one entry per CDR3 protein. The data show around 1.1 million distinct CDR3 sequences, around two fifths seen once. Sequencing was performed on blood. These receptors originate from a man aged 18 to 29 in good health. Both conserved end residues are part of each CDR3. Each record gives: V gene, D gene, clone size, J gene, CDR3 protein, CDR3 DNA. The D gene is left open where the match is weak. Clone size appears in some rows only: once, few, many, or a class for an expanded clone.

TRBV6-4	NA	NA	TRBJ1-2	CASSVDQGQNGGYTF	TGTGCCAGCAGTGTTGACCAGGGGCAGAATGGTGGCTACACCTTC
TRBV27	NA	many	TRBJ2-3	CASSVTRSTDTQYF	TGTGCCAGCAGTGTGACTAGGAGTACAGATACGCAGTATTTT
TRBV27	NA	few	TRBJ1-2	CASSLSLEGNLGYTF	TGTGCCAGCAGTTTATCGCTCGAGGGGAATCTTGGCTACACCTTC
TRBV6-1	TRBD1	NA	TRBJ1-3	CASRIDRGNSGNTIYF	TGTGCCAGCAGGATAGACAGGGGAAACTCTGGAAACACCATATATTTT
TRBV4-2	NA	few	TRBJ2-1	CASSHEDRFNEQFF	TGTGCCAGCAGCCACGAAGACAGGTTCAATGAGCAGTTCTTC
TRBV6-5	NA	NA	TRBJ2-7	CASSYTGRGEQYF	TGTGCCAGCAGTTACACCGGACGGGGCGAGCAGTACTTC
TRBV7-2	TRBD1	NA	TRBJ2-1	CASSSQGAQKMNEQFF	TGTGCCAGCAGCTCACAGGGGGCGCAAAAAATGAATGAGCAGTTCTTC
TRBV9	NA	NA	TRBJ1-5	CASSEGLNSNQPRHF	TGTGCCAGCAGCGAGGGACTCAATAGCAATCAGCCCCGGCATTTT
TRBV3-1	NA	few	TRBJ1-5	CASSQDPGAGQPQHF	TGTGCCAGCAGCCAAGATCCAGGGGCCGGGCAGCCCCAGCATTTT
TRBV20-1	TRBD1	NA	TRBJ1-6	CSAREGKGAIGVLNSPLHF	TGCAGTGCTAGAGAAGGAAAGGGGGCGATTGGGGTCCTTAATTCACCCCTCCACTTT
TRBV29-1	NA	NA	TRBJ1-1	CSVGRTGYYTEAFF	TGCAGCGTGGGGAGAACAGGGTATTACACTGAAGCTTTCTTT
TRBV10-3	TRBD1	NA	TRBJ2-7	CAIRQDRGEDEQYF	TGTGCCATCAGGCAGGACAGGGGTGAGGACGAGCAGTACTTC
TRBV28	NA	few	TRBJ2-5	CATGAQETQYF	TGTGCCACCGGGGCCCAAGAGACCCAGTACTTC
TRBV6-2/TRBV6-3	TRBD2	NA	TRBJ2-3	CASSPWEGDTDTQYF	TGTGCCAGCAGTCCGTGGGAGGGCGACACAGATACGCAGTATTTT
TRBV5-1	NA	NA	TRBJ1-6	CASSLEGVRTANSPLHF	TGCGCCAGCAGCTTGGAGGGGGTTCGGACCGCTAATTCACCCCTCCACTTT
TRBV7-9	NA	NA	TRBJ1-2	CASSSSNPPRSTNYGYTF	TGTGCCAGCAGCTCGAGCAACCCTCCCCGCTCTACAAACTATGGCTACACCTTC
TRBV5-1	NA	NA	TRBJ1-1	CASSDDMPNWNTEAFF	TGCGCCAGCAGCGACGACATGCCTAACTGGAACACTGAAGCTTTCTTT
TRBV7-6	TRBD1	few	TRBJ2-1	CASSFGTGYSYNEQFF	TGTGCCAGCAGCTTTGGGACAGGGTACTCCTACAATGAGCAGTTCTTC
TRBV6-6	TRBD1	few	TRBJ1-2	CASSYAQGTLYGYTF	TGTGCCAGCAGTTACGCACAGGGGACACTCTATGGCTACACCTTC
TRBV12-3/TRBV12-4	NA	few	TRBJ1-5	CASRTHGVGNQPQHF	TGTGCCAGCAGGACCCATGGCGTAGGCAATCAGCCCCAGCATTTT
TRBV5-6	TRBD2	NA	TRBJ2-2	CASSKGLAGEGGELFF	TGTGCCAGCAGCAAGGGACTAGCGGGGGAAGGCGGGGAGCTGTTTTTT
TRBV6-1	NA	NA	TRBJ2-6	CASSEGSWSSGANVLTF	TGTGCCAGCAGTGAAGGTAGTTGGAGCTCTGGGGCCAACGTCCTGACTTTC
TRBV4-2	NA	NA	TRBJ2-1	CASSQGPGRGTENEQFF	TGTGCCAGCAGCCAAGGCCCAGGTCGGGGTACGGAGAATGAGCAGTTCTTC
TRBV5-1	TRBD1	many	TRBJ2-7	CASSFAGTGDYEQYF	TGCGCCAGCAGCTTTGCCGGGACAGGGGACTACGAGCAGTACTTC
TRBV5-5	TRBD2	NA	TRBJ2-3	CASSLEIAGVPDTQYF	TGTGCCAGCAGCTTGGAAATAGCGGGTGTTCCAGATACGCAGTATTTT
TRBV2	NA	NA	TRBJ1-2	CASSVARGYGYTF	TGTGCCAGCAGTGTGGCCAGAGGCTATGGCTACACCTTC
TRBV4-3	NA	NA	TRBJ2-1	CASSQATGGHNEQFF	TGCGCCAGCAGCCAAGCTACGGGGGGCCACAATGAGCAGTTCTTC
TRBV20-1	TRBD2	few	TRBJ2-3	CSAFSGGAILSTDTQYF	TGCAGTGCCTTTAGCGGGGGGGCCATCCTTAGCACAGATACGCAGTATTTT
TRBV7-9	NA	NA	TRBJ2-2	CASRKTGNTGELFF	TGTGCCAGCAGGAAAACAGGGAACACCGGGGAGCTGTTTTTT
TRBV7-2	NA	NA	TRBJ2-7	CASSLFNSRTYNEQYF	TGTGCCAGCAGCTTATTCAACAGCCGAACCTACAATGAGCAGTACTTC
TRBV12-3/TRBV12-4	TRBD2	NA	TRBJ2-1	CASSLRAGGKNNEQFF	TGTGCCAGCAGTTTAAGAGCGGGGGGAAAGAACAATGAGCAGTTCTTC
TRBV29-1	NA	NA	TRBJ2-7	CSVEDRQGTSSYEQYF	TGCAGCGTTGAAGATCGCCAGGGGACAAGCTCCTACGAGCAGTACTTC
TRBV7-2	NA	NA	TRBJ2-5	CASSLRGGGGWETQYF	TGTGCCAGCAGCTTGAGGGGAGGAGGGGGGTGGGAGACCCAGTACTTC
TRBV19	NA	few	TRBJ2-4	CASSLQWGGAINIQYF	TGTGCCAGTAGCCTCCAATGGGGGGGCGCGATTAACATTCAGTACTTC
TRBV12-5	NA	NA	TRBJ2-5	CASGWYQETQYF	TGTGCTAGTGGTTGGTACCAAGAGACCCAGTACTTC
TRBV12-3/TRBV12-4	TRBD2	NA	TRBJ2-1	CASRSSQRGKDNEQFF	TGTGCCAGCAGATCCTCACAGCGGGGGAAGGACAATGAGCAGTTCTTC
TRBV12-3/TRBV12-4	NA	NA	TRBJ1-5	CASSLQGTSNQPQHF	TGTGCCAGCAGTTTACAGGGTACCAGCAATCAGCCCCAGCATTTT
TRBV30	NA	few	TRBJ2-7	CASVQGSYEQYF	TGTGCCTCAGTCCAGGGAAGCTACGAGCAGTACTTC
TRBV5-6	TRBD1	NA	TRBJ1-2	CASSSSDRGVNYGYTF	TGTGCCAGCAGCTCCAGCGACAGGGGTGTTAACTATGGCTACACCTTC